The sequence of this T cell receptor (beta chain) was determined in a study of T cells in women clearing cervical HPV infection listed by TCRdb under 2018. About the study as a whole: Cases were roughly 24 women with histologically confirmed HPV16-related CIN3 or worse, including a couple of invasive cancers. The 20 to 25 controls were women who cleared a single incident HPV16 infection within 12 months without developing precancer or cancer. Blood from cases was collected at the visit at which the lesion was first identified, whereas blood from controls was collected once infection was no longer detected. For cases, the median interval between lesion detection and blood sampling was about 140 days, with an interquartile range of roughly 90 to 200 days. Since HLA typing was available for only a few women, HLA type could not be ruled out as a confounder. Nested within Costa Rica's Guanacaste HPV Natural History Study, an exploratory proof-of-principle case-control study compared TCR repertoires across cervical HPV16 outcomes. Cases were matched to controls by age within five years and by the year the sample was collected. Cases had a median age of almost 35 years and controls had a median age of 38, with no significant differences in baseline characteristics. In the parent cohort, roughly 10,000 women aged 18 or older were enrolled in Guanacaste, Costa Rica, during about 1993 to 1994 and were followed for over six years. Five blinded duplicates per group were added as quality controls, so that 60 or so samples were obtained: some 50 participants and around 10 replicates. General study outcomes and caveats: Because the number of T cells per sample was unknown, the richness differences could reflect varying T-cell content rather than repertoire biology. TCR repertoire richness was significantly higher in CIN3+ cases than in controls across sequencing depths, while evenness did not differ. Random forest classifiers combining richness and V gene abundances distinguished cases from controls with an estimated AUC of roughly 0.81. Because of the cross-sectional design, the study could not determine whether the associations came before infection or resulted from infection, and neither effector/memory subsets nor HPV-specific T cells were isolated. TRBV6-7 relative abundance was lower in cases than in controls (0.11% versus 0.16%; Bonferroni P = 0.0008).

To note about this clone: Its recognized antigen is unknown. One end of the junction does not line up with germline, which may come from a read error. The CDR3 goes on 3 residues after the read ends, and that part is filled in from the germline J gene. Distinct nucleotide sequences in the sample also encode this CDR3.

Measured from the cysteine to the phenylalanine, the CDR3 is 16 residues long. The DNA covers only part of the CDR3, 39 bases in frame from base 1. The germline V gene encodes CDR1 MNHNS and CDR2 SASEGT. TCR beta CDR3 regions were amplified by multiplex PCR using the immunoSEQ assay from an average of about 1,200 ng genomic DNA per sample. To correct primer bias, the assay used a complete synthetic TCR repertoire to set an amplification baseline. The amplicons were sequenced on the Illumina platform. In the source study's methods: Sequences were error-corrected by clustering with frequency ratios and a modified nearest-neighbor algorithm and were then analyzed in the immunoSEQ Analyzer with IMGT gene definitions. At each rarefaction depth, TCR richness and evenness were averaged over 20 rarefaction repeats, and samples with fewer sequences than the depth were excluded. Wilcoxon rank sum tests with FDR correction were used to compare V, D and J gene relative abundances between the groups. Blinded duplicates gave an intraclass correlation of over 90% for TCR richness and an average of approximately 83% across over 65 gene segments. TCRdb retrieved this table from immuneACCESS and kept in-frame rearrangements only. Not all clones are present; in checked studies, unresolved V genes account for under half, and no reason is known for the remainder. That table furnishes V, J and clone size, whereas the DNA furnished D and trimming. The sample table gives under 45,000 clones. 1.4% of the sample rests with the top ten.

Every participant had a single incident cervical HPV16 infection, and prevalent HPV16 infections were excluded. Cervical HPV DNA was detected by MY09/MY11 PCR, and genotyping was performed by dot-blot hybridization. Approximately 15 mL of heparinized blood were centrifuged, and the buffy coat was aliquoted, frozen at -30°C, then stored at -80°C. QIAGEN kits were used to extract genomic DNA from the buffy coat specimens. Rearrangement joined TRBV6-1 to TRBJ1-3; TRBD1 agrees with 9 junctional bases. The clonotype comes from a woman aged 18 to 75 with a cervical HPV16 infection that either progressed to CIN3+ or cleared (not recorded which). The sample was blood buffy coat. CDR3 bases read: TGTGCCAGCAGTGTTTCACAGGGGGCTTCCGGAAACACT. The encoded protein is CASSVSQGASGNT. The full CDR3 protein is CASSVSQGASGNTIYF.